This T cell receptor beta chain was identified in a study of shared clonotypes between healthy human individuals. Study-wide points: Naive CD4 clonotypes overlapped across a few donors at roughly 4.5%.

About this clone: Antigen: not known.

The CDR3 is 14 amino acids. V was cut by 5 bases and J by 4 bases, with 14 bases left in between. Germline-derived CDR1 and CDR2 are MDHEN and SYDVKM. Data came from immunoSEQ multiplex PCR; TCRdb stores just in-frame clones and leaves some out. Seen here are about 680,000 clones, about three quarters observed once, and the top ten hold around 2%. CD4+ cells underwent separation, giving CD45RA+ naive and CD45RA-negative memory subsets. This receptor was identified in a woman aged 25 to 39 in good health. The J gene is TRBJ1-1, the V gene TRBV28; weak D call: TRBD1 (5 bases). Sequenced material: memory CD4+ T cells sorted from blood. Subset defined: CD45RA-negative fraction. CDR3 sequence reads: CASSPPREVTEAFF. DNA for the CDR3: TGTGCCAGCAGTCCACCCAGGGAGGTCACTGAAGCTTTCTTT.